This TCR beta chain was recovered during a study of T cell responses to AZD1222 COVID-19 vaccine. Background on the study: Second doses that came at about 4 or about 12 weeks were put together.

TCRdb keeps only in-frame clones here, not all; method: immunoSEQ multiplex PCR. The sample has about 88,000 clones, about nine tenths seen once. Overall study findings and caveats: Repertoires in all cases were sampled only once the peak T cell response had passed. Nearly half of spike-specific TCRs reportedly target unmutated variant regions. Just a handful of AZD1222 recipients were seropositive at baseline.

This clone was counted only a few times. Its specificity is not known. Trimming removed 2 bases from V and 8 bases from J, with 16 bases in between. CDR3 size: 15 residues. Germline CDR1 is SGHTA and CDR2 is FQGTGA. This clonotype was obtained from an adult in good health. The source material was peripheral blood, sampled on day 0 of AZD1222 vaccination. The chain has TRBV7-3 and TRBJ1-3; D is unresolved. The CDR3 region is CASSLGSAPEHTIYF. The CDR3 bases are TGTGCCAGCAGCTTAGGGTCGGCGCCGGAGCACACCATATATTTT.